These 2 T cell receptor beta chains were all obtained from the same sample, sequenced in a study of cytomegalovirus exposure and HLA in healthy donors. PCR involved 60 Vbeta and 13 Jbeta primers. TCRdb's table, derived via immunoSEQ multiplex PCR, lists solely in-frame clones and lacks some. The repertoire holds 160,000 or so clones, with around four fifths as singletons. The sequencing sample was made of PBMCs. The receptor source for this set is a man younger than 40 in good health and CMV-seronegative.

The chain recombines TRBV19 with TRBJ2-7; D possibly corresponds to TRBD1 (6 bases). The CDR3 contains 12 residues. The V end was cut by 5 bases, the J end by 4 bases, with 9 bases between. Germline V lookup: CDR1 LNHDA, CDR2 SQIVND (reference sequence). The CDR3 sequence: CASSQTGYEQYF. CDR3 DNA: TGTGCCAGTAGTCAAACAGGGTACGAGCAGTACTTC.

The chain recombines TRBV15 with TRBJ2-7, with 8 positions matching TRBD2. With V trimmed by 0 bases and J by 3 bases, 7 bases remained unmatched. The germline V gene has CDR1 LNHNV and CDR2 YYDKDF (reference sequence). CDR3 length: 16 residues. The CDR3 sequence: CATSRDAGGPYYEQYF. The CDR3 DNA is TGTGCCACCAGCAGAGATGCGGGGGGCCCCTACTACGAGCAGTACTTC.